The clone carrying this TCR beta chain has a handful of counts. What it binds is unknown. These data originate in a study of blood T cells in healthy people across ages. A second PCR of 7 to 11 cycles used a sample-barcoded 5' primer and a J-beta primer mix. One entry per CDR3 protein results from TCRdb running MiXCR on the 5' RACE reads. The table has 1.5 million to 2 million distinct CDR3 sequences, roughly 30% seen once. Findings and limits, study-wide: From one million sequenced T cells, diversity estimates were lower bounds.

The length of the CDR3 is 14 residues. Germline CDR1 WSHSY, CDR2 SAAADI. Trimming removed 3 bases at V and 1 base at J, with 8 bases between. The origin of this receptor is a woman in her 30s in good health. The rearrangement joins TRBV10-2 to TRBJ2-3; D perhaps matches TRBD1 (6 bases). Material: blood. The CDR3 nucleotides are TGCGCCAGCAGTGACGAGGGGGGCACAGATACGCAGTATTTT. Its translation: CASSDEGGTDTQYF.